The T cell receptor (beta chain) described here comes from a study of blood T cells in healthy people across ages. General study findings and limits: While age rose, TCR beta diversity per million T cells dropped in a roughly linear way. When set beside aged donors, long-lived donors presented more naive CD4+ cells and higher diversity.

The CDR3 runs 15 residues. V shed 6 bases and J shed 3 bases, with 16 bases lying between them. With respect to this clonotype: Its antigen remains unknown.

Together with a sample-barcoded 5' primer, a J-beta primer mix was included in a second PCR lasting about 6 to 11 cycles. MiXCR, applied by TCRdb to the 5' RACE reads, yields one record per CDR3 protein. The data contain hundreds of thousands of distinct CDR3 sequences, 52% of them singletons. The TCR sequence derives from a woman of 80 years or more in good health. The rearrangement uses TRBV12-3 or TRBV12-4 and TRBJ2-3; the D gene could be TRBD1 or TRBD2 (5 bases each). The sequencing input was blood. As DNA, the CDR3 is TGTGCCAGCAGGCGACAGAGGGCGGGTACAGATACGCAGTATTTT. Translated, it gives CASRRQRAGTDTQYF.